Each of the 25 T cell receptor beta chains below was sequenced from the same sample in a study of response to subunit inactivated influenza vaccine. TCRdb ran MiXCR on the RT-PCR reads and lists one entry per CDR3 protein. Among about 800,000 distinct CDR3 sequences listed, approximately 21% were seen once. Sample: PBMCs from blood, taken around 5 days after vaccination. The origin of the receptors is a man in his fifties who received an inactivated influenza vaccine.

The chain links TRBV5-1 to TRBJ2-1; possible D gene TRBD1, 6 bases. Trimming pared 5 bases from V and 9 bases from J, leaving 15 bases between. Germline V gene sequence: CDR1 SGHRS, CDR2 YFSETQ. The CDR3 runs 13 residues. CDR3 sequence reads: CASSQGPGAEQFF. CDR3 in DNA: TGCGCCAGCAGTCAGGGGCCAGGGGCTGAGCAGTTCTTC.

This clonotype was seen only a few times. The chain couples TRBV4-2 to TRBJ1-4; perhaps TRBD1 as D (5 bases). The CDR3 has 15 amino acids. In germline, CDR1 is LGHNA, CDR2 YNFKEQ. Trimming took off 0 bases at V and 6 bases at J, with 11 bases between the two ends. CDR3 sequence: CASSQEGGTYEKLFF. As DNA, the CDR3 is TGTGCCAGCAGCCAAGAAGGAGGGACGTATGAAAAACTGTTTTTT.

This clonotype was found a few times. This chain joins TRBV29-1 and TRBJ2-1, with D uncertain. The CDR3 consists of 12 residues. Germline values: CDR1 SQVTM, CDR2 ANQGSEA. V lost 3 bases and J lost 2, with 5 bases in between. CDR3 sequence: CSVESTYNEQFF. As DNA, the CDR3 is TGCAGCGTTGAGTCCACCTACAATGAGCAGTTCTTC.

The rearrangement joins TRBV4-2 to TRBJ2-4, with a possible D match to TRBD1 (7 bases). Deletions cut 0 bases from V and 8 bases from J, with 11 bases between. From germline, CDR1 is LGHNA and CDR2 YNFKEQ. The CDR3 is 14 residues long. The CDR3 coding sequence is TGTGCCAGCAGCCAAGAACCCAGGGGGGACATTCAGTACTTC. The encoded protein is CASSQEPRGDIQYF.

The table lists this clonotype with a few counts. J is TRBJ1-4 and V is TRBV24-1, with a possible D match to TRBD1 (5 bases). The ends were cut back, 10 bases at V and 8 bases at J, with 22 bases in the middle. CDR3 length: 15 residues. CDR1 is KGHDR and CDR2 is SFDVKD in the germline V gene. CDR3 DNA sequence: TGTGCCACAGGGGCCAGGTCCCCTAGGAGGGAAAAACTGTTTTTT. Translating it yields CATGARSPRREKLFF.

The CDR3: CASRPWAGRVDTQYF. In DNA form, the CDR3 reads TGTGCCAGCAGACCCTGGGCAGGGAGAGTAGATACGCAGTATTTT. The chain carries TRBV28 and TRBJ2-3; D may match TRBD1 or TRBD2 (5 bases each). From germline, CDR1 is MDHEN and CDR2 SYDVKM. This CDR3 has 15 amino acids. V dropped 6 bases and J dropped 5 bases, with 18 bases sitting between them.

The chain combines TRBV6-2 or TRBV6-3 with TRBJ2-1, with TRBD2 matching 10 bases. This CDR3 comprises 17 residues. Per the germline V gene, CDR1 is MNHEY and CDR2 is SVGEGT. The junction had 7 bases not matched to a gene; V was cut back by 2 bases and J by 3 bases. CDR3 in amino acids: CASSYLAGDSYYNEQFF. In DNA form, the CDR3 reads TGTGCCAGCAGTTACCTAGCGGGAGATTCATACTACAATGAGCAGTTCTTC.

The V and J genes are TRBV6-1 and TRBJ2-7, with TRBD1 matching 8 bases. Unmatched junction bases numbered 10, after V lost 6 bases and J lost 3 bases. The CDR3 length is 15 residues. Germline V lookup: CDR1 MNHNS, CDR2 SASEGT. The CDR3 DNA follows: TGTGCCAGCAGGATCCAGGGGGCGGCGTTCTACGAGCAGTACTTC. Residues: CASRIQGAAFYEQYF.

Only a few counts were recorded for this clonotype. Here the CDR3 DNA reads TGCAGTGCTAGAGATTACCGACAGGGGAGCATGAACACTGAAGCTTTCTTT. Translated, it gives CSARDYRQGSMNTEAFF. This chain uses TRBV20-1 with TRBJ1-1; TRBD1 agrees at 8 bases. The germline gives CDR1 DFQATT, CDR2 SNEGSKA (reference sequence). J was trimmed by 0 bases and V by 0 bases; bases with no gene match: 9. CDR3 length: 17 residues.

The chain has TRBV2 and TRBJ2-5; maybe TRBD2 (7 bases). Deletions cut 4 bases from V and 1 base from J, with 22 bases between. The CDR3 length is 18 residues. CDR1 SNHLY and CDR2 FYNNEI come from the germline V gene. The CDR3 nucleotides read TGTGCCAGCAGTGTGTTGGCGGGGGCCCCCGCACCCCAAGAGACCCAGTACTTC. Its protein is CASSVLAGAPAPQETQYF. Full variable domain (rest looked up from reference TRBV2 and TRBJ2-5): EPEVTQTPSHQVTQMGQEVILRCVPISNHLYFYWYRQILGQKVEFLVSFYNNEISEKSEIFDDQFSVERPDGSNFTLKIRSTKLEDSAMYFCASSVLAGAPAPQETQYFGPGTRLLVL.

This chain's CDR3 is CASRLAGGIYNEQFF. The CDR3 nucleotides read TGTGCCAGTAGACTAGCGGGGGGGATCTACAATGAGCAGTTCTTC. V and J are TRBV19 and TRBJ2-1; TRBD2 aligns across 13 bases. Losses at the gene ends were 6 bases for V and 3 bases for J; bases not matched to a gene: 2. Germline V lookup: CDR1 LNHDA, CDR2 SQIVND (reference sequence). The CDR3 is 15 amino acids.

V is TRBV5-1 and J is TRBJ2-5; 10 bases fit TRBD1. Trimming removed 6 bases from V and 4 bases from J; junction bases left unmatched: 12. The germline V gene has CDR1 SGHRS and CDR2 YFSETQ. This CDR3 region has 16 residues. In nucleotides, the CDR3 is TGCGCCAGCACTTGGAGGACAGGGGGGACCGGAGAGACCCAGTACTTC. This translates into CASTWRTGGTGETQYF.

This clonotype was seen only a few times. CDR3 protein: CRAEGQAYEQYF. The CDR3 bases are TGCAGGGCGGAGGGACAGGCCTACGAGCAGTACTTC. This chain connects TRBV20-1 to TRBJ2-7; 8 nucleotides align to TRBD1. This CDR3 is 12 amino acids long. Germline V CDR1 and CDR2: DFQATT, SNEGSKA (reference sequence).

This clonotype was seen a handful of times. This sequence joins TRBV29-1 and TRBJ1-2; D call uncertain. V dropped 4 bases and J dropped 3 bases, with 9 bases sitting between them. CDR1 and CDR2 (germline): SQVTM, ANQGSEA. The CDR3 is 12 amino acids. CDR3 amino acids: CSVVAWDYGYTF. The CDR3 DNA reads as TGCAGCGTTGTAGCATGGGACTATGGCTACACCTTC.

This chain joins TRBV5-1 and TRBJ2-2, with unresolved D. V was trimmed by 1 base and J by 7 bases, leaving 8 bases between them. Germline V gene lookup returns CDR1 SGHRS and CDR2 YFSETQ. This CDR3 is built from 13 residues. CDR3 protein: CASSLSILGELFF. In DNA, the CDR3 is TGCGCCAGCAGCTTGTCAATTCTCGGGGAGCTGTTTTTT.

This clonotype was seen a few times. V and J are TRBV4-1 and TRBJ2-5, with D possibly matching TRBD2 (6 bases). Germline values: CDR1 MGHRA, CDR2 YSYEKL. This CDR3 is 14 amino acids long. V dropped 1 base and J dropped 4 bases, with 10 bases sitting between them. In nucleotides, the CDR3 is TGCGCCAGCAGCCAAGTGGCGGGGTTAGAGACCCAGTACTTC. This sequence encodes CASSQVAGLETQYF.

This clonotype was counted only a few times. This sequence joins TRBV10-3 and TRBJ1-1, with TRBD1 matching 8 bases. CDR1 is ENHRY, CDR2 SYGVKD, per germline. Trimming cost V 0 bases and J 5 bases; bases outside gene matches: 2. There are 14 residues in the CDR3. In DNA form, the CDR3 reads TGTGCCATCAGTGAGTCGGACAGGGAAACTGAAGCTTTCTTT. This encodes CAISESDRETEAFF.

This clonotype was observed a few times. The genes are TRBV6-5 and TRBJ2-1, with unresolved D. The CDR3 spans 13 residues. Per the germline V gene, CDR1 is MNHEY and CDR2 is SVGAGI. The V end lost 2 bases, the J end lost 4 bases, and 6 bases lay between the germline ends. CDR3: CASSYAEYNEQFF. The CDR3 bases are TGTGCCAGCAGTTACGCCGAATACAATGAGCAGTTCTTC.

The CDR3, as DNA: TGTGCCAGCACCCAAAGGGGCGGGGGCTACAATGAGCAGTTCTTC. It is translated as CASTQRGGGYNEQFF. The chain couples TRBV12-3 or TRBV12-4 to TRBJ2-1; 7 bases map to TRBD2. The CDR3 is 15 amino acids. The V segment lost 7 bases and the J segment 3 bases; nucleotides outside the gene matches: 9.

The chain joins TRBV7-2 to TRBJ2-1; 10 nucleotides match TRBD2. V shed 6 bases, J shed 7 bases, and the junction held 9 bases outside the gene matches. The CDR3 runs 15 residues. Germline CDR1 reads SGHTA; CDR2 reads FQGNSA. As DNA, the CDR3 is TGTGCCAGCAGTAGAAGCGGGGGGGACCCGAATGAGCAGTTCTTC. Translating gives CASSRSGGDPNEQFF.

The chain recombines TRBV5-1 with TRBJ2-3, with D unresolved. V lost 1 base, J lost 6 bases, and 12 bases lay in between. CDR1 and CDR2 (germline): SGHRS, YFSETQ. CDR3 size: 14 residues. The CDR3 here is CASSLFAEKDTQYF. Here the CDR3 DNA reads TGCGCCAGCAGCTTGTTTGCAGAGAAGGATACGCAGTATTTT.

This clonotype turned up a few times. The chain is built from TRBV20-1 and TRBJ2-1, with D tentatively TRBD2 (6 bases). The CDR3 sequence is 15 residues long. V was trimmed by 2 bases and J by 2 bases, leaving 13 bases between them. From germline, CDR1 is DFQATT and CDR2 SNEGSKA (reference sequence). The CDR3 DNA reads TGCAGTGCTAGAAGTCGGGGGACGGCCTACAATGAGCAGTTCTTC. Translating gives CSARSRGTAYNEQFF.

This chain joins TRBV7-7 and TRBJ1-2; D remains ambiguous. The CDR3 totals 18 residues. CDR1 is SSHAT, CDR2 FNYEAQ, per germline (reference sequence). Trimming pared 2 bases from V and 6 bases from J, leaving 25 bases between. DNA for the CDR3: TGTGCCAGCAGCTTAATGGTTCAGGAACTCACTAACTATCATGGCTACACCTTC. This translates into CASSLMVQELTNYHGYTF. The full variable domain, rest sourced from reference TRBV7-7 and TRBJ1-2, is GAGVSQSPRYKVTKRGQDVTLRCDPISSHATLYWYQQALGQGPEFLTYFNYEAQPDKSGLPSDRFSAERPEGSISTLTIQRTEQRDSAMYRCASSLMVQELTNYHGYTFGSGTRLTVV.

The CDR3 protein is CSVVLRLAKNIQYF. As DNA, the CDR3 is TGCAGCGTCGTGCTTCGGTTGGCCAAAAACATTCAGTACTTC. The V and J genes are TRBV29-1 and TRBJ2-4; D is ambiguous. CDR3 size: 14 residues. Trimming cost V 6 bases and J 1 base, with 13 bases left between them. CDR1 SQVTM and CDR2 ANQGSEA come from the germline V gene.

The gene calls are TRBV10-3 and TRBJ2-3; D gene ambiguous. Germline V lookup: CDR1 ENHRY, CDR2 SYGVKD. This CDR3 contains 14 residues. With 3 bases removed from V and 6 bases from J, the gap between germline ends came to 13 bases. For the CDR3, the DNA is TGTGCCATCAGTGAAGCCAACGGAGAGGATACGCAGTATTTT. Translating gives CAISEANGEDTQYF.